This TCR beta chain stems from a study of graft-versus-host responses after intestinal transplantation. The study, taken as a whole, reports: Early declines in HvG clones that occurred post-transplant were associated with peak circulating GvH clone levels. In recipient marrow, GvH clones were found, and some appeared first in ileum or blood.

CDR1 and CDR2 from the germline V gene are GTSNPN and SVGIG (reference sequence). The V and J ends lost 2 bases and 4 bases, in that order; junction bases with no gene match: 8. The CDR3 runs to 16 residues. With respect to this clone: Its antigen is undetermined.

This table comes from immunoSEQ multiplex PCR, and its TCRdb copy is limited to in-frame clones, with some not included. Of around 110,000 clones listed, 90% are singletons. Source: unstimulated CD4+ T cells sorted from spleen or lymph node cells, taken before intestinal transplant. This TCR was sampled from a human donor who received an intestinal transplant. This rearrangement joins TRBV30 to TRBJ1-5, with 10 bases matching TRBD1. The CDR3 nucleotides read TGTGCCTGGAGTTACTCCGGGACAGGGGCAAATCAGCCCCAGCATTTT. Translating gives CAWSYSGTGANQPQHF.